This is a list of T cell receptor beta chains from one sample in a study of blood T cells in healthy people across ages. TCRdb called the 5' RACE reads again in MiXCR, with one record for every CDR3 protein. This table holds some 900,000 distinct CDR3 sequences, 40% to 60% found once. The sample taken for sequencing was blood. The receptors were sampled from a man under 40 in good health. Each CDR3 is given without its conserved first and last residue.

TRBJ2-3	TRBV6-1	ASRLPGTGGTDTQY
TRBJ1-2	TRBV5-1	ASSLEGQGDGYT
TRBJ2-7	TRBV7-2	ASSLLSLSGMSYEQY
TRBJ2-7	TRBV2	ASREWGNEQY
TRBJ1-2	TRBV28	ASSLGDSYT
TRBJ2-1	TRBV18	ASSPLSTSGGGEQF
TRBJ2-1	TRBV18	ASSQDRVTYNEQF
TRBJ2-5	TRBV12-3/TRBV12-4	ASSFPGGGQETQY
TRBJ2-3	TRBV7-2	ASSFRGRTDTQY
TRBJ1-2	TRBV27	ASSLQQPGYGYT
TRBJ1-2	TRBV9	ASSVGAGQVYGYT
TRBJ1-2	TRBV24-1	ATSDSMVYGYT
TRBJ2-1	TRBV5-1	ASSLAGAAAYNEQF
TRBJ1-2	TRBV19	ASSRPTGERGYT
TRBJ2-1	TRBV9	ASSVGGSGGDNEQF
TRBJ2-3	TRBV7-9	ASSPAGGSGTDTQY
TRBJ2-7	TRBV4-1	ASSQEGQGSPYEQY
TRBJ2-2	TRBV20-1	SAPPWRGASDTGELF
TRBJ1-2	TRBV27	ASSLRGGTDGYT
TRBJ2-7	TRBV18	ASSPTTGLSYEQY
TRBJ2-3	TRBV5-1	ASSLGTEGDTQY
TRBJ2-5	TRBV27	ASYARGRETQY
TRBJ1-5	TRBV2	ASSVGPPGQPQH
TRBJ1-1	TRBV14	ASSQESRVAEAF
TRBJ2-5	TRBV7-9	ASSLVAETQY
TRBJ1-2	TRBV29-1	SVEDPGSGYT
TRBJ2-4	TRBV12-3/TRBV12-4	ASRPNRGTSGNIQY
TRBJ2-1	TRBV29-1	SVEARQGLSSYNEQF
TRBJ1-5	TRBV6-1	ASKGQGLGQPQH
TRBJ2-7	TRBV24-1	ATSDFSSSEQY
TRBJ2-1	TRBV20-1	SARVSPDRGFYNEQF
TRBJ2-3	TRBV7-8	ASSELRGGPTDTQY
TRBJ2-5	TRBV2	ASTGTLQETQY
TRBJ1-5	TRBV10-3	AIGDGGVNYSNQPQH
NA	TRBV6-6	ASTPSGGETQY
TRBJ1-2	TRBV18	ASSPPGAGNYGYT
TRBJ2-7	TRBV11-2	ASSNPGQGVREQY
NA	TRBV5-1	ASSQGTGGVLETQY
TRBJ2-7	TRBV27	ASSIGGTGVYEQY
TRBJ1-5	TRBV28	ASTGGAGGPIGPQH
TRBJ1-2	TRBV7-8	ASSPRLTDSYGYT
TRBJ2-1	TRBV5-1	ASSLGDSGAQSNEQF
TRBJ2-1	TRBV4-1	ASSRGQDGQF
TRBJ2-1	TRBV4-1	ASSQAPVDAGGYNEQF
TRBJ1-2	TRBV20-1	SARDHQRGVHGYT